This T cell receptor (beta chain) was profiled in a study of T cells in Graves' hyperthyroidism and ophthalmopathy. Whole-study context: At initial diagnosis, before any treatment had begun, peripheral blood was obtained. Points from the study as a whole: Patients with ophthalmopathy were separated from those with stable hyperthyroidism by a 13 V-J model.

The CDR3 totals 15 residues. The germline V gene encodes CDR1 MDHEN and CDR2 SYDVKM. Trimming took off 8 bases at V and 4 bases at J, with 18 bases between the two ends. It was at first hyperthyroidism diagnosis, before any ophthalmopathy symptoms, that the blood sample was taken. Worth noting for this clonotype: Its matching antigen is unknown.

From RNA transcripts, TCR beta CDR3 regions were amplified. During a first-round RT-PCR of the TCR CDR3, the HTBI primer set was used. In TCRdb, the multiplex PCR reads were re-called with MiXCR into one record per CDR3 protein. The table lists about 250,000 distinct CDR3 sequences, nearly 15% of them singletons. The rearrangement joins TRBV28 to TRBJ1-3; a weak D match, TRBD1 (5 bases). The sequenced sample consisted of blood. This receptor was obtained from a woman in her forties or fifties with Graves' hyperthyroidism that later progressed to Graves' ophthalmopathy. CDR3 DNA sequence: TGTGCCAGCGCCAACTCCGGGACGGAGGGAAACACCATATATTTT. It translates to CASANSGTEGNTIYF.